The 8 T cell receptor beta chains presented below share a single source sample, sequenced in a study of blood T cell repertoires in COVID-19. Produced via immunoSEQ multiplex PCR; TCRdb's table is partial and in-frame only. The sample lists 250,000 to 400,000 clones, 88% occurring once. The material sequenced was peripheral blood. The receptors come from a woman in her twenties or thirties with COVID-19, enrolled during active disease.

V gene TRBV5-5 combines with J gene TRBJ2-4; TRBD2 is a possible D gene (5 bases). The length of the CDR3 is 15 residues. Germline-derived CDR1 and CDR2 are SGHKS and YYEKEE (reference sequence). Trimming left V 0 bases short and J 7 bases short, with 14 bases between. The DNA of the CDR3 is TGTGCCAGCAGCTTGGAGGCAGGAGGTTGGAACATTCAGTACTTC. Translation: CASSLEAGGWNIQYF.

This clone was counted between two and nine times. This sequence joins TRBV7-2 and TRBJ1-2, with TRBD1 as a possible D gene (6 bases). The CDR3 contains 13 residues. Trimming took 4 bases from V and 4 from J, leaving 10 bases between them. The germline CDR1 and CDR2 sequences are SGHTA and FQGNSA. The CDR3 protein is CASSSTGRYGYTF. CDR3 bases: TGTGCCAGCAGCTCAACAGGGCGCTATGGCTACACCTTC.

V usage is TRBV7-6 and J usage is TRBJ1-1; TRBD1 matches at 9 bases. The CDR3 spans 16 residues. V was clipped by 2 bases and J by 3 bases; unmatched bases: 7. Germline CDR1 reads SGHVS; CDR2 reads FNYEAQ. CDR3 coding DNA: TGTGCCAGCAGCTTACTGGACAGGGGTGCGGACACTGAAGCTTTCTTT. Translating gives CASSLLDRGADTEAFF.

DNA for the CDR3: TGTGCCAGCAGTGCGTGGGGGACAGGGGGCGCGTTGGTATCCCAAGAGACCCAGTACTTC. This codes for CASSAWGTGGALVSQETQYF. The rearrangement joins TRBV6-1 to TRBJ2-5, with TRBD1 matching over 12 bases. This CDR3 comprises 20 residues. The J segment lost 1 base and the V segment lost 4 bases, leaving 16 bases of the junction unmatched. From germline, CDR1 is MNHNS and CDR2 SASEGT.

The chain employs TRBV4-1 and TRBJ2-4; D ambiguous. Germline lookup yields CDR1 MGHRA and CDR2 YSYEKL. This CDR3 spans 16 amino acids. Trimming stripped 0 bases from V and 0 bases from J, with 9 bases between. CDR3 sequence reads: CASSQDLAAAKNIQYF. CDR3 DNA: TGCGCCAGCAGCCAAGATCTGGCGGCAGCCAAAAACATTCAGTACTTC.

The gene calls are TRBV3-1 (or the pseudogene TRBV3-2) and TRBJ1-1; TRBD1 agrees at 7 bases. The CDR3 runs 12 residues. The V gene end was trimmed by 5 bases and the J gene end by 6 bases; junction bases not matched to a gene: 3. Germline-derived CDR1 and CDR2 are LGHDT and YNNKEL (reference sequence). The CDR3 nucleotides are TGTGCCAGCAGCGGAGACAGGGCTGAAGCTTTCTTT. Translation gives CASSGDRAEAFF.

V usage is TRBV7-7 and J usage is TRBJ1-5; 7 bases line up with TRBD1. V was clipped by 8 bases and J by 0 bases; unmatched bases: 13. The CDR3 contains 17 residues. Germline CDR1 SSHAT, CDR2 FNYEAQ (reference sequence). This CDR3 is CASPPDRSEYSNQPQHF. In DNA, the CDR3 is TGTGCCAGCCCCCCGGACAGGAGCGAGTATAGCAATCAGCCCCAGCATTTT.

V gene TRBV6-6 combines with J gene TRBJ1-5, with unresolved D. The germline V gene encodes CDR1 MNHNY and CDR2 SVGAGI (reference sequence). V was cut by 5 bases and J by 0 bases, with 8 bases left in between. The CDR3 runs to 14 residues. CDR3 nucleotide sequence: TGTGCCAGCAGTCCCATCCATAGCAATCAGCCCCAGCATTTT. Translating gives CASSPIHSNQPQHF.